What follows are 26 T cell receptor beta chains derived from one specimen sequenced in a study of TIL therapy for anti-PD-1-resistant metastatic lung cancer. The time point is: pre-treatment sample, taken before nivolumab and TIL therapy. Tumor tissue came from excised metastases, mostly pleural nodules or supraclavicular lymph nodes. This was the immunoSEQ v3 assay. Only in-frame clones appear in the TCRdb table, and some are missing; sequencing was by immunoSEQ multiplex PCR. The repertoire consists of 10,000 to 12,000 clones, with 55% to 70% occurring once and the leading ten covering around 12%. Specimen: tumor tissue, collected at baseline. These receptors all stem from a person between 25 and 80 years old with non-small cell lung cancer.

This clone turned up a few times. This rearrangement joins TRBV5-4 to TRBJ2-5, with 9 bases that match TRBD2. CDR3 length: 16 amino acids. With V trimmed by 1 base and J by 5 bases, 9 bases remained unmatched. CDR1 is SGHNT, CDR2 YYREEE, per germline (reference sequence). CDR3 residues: CASSLLAGRGRETQYF. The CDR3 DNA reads TGTGCCAGCAGCTTGCTAGCGGGGAGGGGTCGGGAGACCCAGTACTTC.

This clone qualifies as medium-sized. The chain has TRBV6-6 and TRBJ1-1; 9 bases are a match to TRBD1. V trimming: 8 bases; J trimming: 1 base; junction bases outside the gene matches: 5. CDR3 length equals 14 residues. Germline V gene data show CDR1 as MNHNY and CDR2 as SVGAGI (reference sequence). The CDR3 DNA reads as TGTGCCAGCCGGACAGGGGTTGGGAACACTGAAGCTTTCTTT. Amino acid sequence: CASRTGVGNTEAFF.

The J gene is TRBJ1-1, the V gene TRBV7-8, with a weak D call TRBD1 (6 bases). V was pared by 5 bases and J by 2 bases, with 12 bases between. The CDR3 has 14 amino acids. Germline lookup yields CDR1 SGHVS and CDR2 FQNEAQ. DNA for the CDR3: TGTGCCAGCAGCCCTCAGGGGTTTAACACTGAAGCTTTCTTT. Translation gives CASSPQGFNTEAFF.

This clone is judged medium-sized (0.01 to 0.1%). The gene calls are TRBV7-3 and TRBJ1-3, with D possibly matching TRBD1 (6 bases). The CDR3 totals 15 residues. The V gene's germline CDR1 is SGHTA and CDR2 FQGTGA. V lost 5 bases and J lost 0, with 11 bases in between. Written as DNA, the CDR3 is TGTGCCAGCAGCCCCGAGGGACACTCTGGAAACACCATATATTTT. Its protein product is CASSPEGHSGNTIYF.

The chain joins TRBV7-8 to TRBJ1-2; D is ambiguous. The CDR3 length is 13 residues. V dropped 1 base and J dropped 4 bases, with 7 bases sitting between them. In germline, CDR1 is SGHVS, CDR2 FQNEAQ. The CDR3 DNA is TGTGCCAGCAGCTTAGATCGGCCCTATGGCTACACCTTC. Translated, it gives CASSLDRPYGYTF.

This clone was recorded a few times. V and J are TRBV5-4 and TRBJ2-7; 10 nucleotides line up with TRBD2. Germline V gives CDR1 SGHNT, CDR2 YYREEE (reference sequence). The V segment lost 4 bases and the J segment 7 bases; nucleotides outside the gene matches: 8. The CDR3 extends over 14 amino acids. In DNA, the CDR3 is TGTGCCAGCAGCCAGCGGGAGGGGAAGGGAGAGCAGTACTTC. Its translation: CASSQREGKGEQYF.

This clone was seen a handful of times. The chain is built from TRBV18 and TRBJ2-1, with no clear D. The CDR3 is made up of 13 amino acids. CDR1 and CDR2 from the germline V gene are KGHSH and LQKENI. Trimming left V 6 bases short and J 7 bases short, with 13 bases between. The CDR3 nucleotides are TGTGCCAGCTCGCAGCAGCTAGGAAATGAGCAGTTCTTC. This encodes CASSQQLGNEQFF. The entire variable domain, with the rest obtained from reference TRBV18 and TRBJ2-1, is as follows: NAGVMQNPRHLVRRRGQEARLRCSPMKGHSHVYWYRQLPEEGLKFMVYLQKENIIDESGMPKERFSAEFPKEGPSILRIQQVVRGDSAAYFCASSQQLGNEQFFGPGTRLTVL.

CDR3 residues: CASSGGGLVEQFF. The DNA of the CDR3 is TGTGCCAGCAGTGGAGGGGGACTAGTTGAGCAGTTCTTC. The chain uses TRBV2 and TRBJ2-1; 8 nucleotides agree with TRBD2. CDR3 length: 13 amino acids. Per germline, CDR1 SNHLY and CDR2 FYNNEI. V lost 4 bases, J lost 9 bases, and 5 bases stayed unmatched.

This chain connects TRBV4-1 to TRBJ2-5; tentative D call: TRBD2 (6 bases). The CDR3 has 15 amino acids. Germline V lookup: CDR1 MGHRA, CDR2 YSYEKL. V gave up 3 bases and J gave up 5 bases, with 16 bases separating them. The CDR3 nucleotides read TGCGCCAGCAGCCAGCGGCCCGGGGGTGTGGAGACCCAGTACTTC. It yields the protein CASSQRPGGVETQYF.

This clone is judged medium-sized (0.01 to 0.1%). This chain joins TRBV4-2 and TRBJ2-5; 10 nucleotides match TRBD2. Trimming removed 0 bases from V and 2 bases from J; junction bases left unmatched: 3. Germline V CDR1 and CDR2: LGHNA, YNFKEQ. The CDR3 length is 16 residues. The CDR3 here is CASSQDTSGTQETQYF. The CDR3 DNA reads TGTGCCAGCAGCCAAGATACTAGCGGGACGCAAGAGACCCAGTACTTC.

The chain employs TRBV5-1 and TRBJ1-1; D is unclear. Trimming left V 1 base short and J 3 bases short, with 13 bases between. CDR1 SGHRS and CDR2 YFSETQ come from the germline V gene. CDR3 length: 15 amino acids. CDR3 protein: CASSLFGEADTEAFF. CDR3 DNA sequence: TGCGCCAGCAGCTTGTTCGGGGAAGCGGACACTGAAGCTTTCTTT.

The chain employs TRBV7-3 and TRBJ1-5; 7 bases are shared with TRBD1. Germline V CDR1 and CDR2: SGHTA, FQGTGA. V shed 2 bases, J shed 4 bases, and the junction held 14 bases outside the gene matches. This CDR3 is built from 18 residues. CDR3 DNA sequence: TGTGCCAGCAGCTTAGCGCTAATCGGGACAGTATCAAATCAGCCCCAGCATTTT. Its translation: CASSLALIGTVSNQPQHF.

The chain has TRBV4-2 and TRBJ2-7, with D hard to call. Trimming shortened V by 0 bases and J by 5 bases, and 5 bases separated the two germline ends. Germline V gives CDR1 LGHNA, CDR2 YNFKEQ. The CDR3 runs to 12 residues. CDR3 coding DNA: TGTGCCAGCAGCCAAGATCGGAACGAGCAGTACTTC. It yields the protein CASSQDRNEQYF.

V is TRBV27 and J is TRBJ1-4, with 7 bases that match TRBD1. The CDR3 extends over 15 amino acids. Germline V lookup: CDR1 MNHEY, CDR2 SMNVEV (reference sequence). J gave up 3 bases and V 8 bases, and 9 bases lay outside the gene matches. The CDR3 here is CASRCLTGSNEKLFF. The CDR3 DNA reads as TGTGCCAGCCGCTGCTTGACAGGGTCTAATGAAAAACTGTTTTTT. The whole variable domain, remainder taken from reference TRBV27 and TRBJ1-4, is EAQVTQNPRYLITVTGKKLTVTCSQNMNHEYMSWYRQDPGLGLRQIYYSMNVEVTDKGDVPEGYKVSRKEKRNFPLILESPSPNQTSLYFCASRCLTGSNEKLFFGSGTQLSVL.

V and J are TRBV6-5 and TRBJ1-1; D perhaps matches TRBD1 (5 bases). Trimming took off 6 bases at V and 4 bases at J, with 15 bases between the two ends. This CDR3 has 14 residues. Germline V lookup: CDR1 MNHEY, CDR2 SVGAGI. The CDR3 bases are TGTGCCAGCAGAACCGGGACCTGGGGCACTGAAGCTTTCTTT. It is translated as CASRTGTWGTEAFF.

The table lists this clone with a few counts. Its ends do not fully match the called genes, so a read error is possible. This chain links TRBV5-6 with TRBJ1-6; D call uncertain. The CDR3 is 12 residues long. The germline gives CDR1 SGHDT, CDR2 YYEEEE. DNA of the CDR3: TGTGCCAGCAGCTTTCATAACTCACCCCTCCACTTT. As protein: CASSFHNSPLHF.

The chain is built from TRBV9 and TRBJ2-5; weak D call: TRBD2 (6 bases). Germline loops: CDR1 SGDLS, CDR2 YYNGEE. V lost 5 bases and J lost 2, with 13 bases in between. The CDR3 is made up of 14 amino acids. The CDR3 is CASSPGGTQETQYF. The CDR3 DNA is TGTGCCAGCAGTCCCGGAGGGACTCAAGAGACCCAGTACTTC.

CDR3 in DNA: TGTGCCGTGATGGTCAGCTCCTACAATGAGCAGTTCTTC. Translation: CAVMVSSYNEQFF. V is TRBV6-6 and J is TRBJ2-1; no clear D gene. The CDR3 sequence is 13 residues long. Trimming removed 11 bases from V and 0 bases from J, with 11 bases in between. Germline V gene lookup returns CDR1 MNHNY and CDR2 SVGAGI (reference sequence).

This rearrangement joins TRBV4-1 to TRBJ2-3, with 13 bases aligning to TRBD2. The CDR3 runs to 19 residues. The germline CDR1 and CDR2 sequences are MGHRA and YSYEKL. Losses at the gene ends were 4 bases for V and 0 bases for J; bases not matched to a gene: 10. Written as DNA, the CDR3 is TGCGCCAGCAGCCTAAGACTAGCGGGGGGCCAACACAGCACAGATACGCAGTATTTT. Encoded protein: CASSLRLAGGQHSTDTQYF.

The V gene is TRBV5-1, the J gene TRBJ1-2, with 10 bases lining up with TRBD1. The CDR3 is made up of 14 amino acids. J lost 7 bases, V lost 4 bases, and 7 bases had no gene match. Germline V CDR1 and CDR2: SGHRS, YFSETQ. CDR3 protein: CASSIGTGESGYTF. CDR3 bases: TGCGCCAGCAGCATCGGGACAGGGGAGAGTGGCTACACCTTC.

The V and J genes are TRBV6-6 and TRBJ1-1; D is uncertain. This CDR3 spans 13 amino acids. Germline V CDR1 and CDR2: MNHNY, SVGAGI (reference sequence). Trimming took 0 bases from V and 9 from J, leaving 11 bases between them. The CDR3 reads CASSYSWAKKAFF. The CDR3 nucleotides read TGTGCCAGCAGTTACTCTTGGGCCAAGAAAGCTTTCTTT.

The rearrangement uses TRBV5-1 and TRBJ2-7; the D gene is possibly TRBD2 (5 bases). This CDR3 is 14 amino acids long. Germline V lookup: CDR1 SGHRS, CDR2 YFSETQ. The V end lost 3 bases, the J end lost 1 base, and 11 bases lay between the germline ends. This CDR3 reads CASSSVGVSYEQYF. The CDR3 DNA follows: TGCGCCAGCAGCTCGGTCGGGGTGTCCTACGAGCAGTACTTC.

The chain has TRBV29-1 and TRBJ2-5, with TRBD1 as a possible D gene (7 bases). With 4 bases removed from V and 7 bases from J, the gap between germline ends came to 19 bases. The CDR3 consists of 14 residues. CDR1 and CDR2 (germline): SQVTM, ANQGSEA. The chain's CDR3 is CSVGRQGGLTTQYF. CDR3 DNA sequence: TGCAGCGTTGGCAGACAGGGAGGTTTGACGACCCAGTACTTC.

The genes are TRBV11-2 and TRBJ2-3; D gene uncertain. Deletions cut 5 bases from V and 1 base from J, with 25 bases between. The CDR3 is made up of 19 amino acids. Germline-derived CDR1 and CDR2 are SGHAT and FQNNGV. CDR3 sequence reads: CASSQKPAAVKLRTDTQYF. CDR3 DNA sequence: TGTGCCAGCAGCCAAAAGCCCGCCGCAGTTAAACTGCGCACAGATACGCAGTATTTT.

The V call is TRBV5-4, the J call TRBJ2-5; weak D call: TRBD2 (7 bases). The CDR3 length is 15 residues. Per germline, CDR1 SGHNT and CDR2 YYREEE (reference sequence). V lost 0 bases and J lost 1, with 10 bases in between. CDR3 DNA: TGTGCCAGCAGCTTGGGTGGGGGGGCCCAAGAGACCCAGTACTTC. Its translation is CASSLGGGAQETQYF.

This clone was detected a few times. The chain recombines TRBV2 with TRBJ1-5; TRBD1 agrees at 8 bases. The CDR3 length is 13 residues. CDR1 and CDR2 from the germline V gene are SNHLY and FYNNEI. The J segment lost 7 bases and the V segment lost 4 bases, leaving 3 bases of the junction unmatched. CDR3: CASSAGGQQPQHF. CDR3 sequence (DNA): TGTGCCAGCAGTGCAGGGGGCCAACAGCCCCAGCATTTT.